This is a list of T cell receptor beta chains from one sample in a study of shared clonotypes between healthy human individuals. Generated by immunoSEQ multiplex PCR, the TCRdb table keeps only in-frame clones and is missing some. The table has 1 million to 1.2 million clones, 70% to 85% seen once. Sequenced sample: memory CD4+ T cells from PBMCs. These receptors were taken from a man between 18 and 35 years old in good health. Some clones in this sample may be carry-over from other donors' samples. Both conserved end residues are part of each CDR3. A D gene is named only where the DNA matches it firmly. Clone size is shown for a subset of rows, as once, few, many or a class of expanded clone.

j_gene,v_gene,abundance,d_gene,CDR3nt,CDR3aa
TRBJ2-7,TRBV7-2,-,-,TGTGCCAGCAGCTTAGCGGGAGTAGCACAGCAGTACTTC,CASSLAGVAQQYF
TRBJ2-5,TRBV5-1,-,-,TGCGCCAGCAGCATGGGACGTGACCAAGAGACCCAGTACTTC,CASSMGRDQETQYF
TRBJ2-7,TRBV7-8,-,TRBD2,TGTGCCAGCAGCTTAGCATTGGGGACTAGCGCCACCTACGAGCAGTACTTC,CASSLALGTSATYEQYF
TRBJ2-1,TRBV7-3,-,-,TGTGCCAGCAGCAGAGGACTGAACAATGAGCAGTTCTTC,CASSRGLNNEQFF
TRBJ2-5,TRBV14,-,-,TGTGCCAGCAGCTATCAAGAGACCCAGTACTTC,CASSYQETQYF
TRBJ2-1,TRBV11-1,-,TRBD2,TGTGCCAGCAGGCCCGGACTAGCGGGGGGTTACAATGAGCAGTTCTTC,CASRPGLAGGYNEQFF
TRBJ2-7,TRBV7-9,-,TRBD1,TGTGCCAGCAGCCCGGACAGGGTACCCTACGAGCAGTACTTC,CASSPDRVPYEQYF
TRBJ2-3,TRBV5-1,-,-,TGCGCCAGCAGCTTGTTGGCCTCAGCGAGCACAGATACGCAGTATTTT,CASSLLASASTDTQYF
TRBJ1-5,TRBV7-9,-,-,TGTGCCAGCAGCATTCACCAGGGGCCCAATAGCAATCAGCCCCAGCATTTT,CASSIHQGPNSNQPQHF
TRBJ1-1,TRBV6-5,-,-,TGTGCCAGCAAATGGGGTCGGGACACTGAAGCTTTCTTT,CASKWGRDTEAFF
TRBJ2-5,TRBV15,-,TRBD2,TGTGCCACCAGCAGAGGGGCGGGAGGGCCGCAGACCCAGTACTTC,CATSRGAGGPQTQYF
TRBJ2-6,TRBV2,-,-,TGTGCCAGCAGGACCGAGGGCTCTGGGGCCAACGTCCTGACTTTC,CASRTEGSGANVLTF
TRBJ2-1,TRBV11-2,-,TRBD2,TGTGCCAGCAGGCCCGGACTAGCAAGTTACAATGAGCAGTTCTTC,CASRPGLASYNEQFF
TRBJ2-1,TRBV5-1,-,-,TGCGCCAGCAGCCACACTAGCTACGATTTAGAGAATGAGCAGTTCTTC,CASSHTSYDLENEQFF
TRBJ1-1,TRBV15,-,-,TGTGCCACCAGCAGAGCCGGGGGTGCAGCTTTCTTT,CATSRAGGAAFF
TRBJ2-7,TRBV15,few,-,TGTGCCACCAGTACCCGGTGGGGCGGAGGGAATACCTACGAGCAGTACTTC,CATSTRWGGGNTYEQYF
TRBJ1-3,TRBV5-4,few,TRBD1,TGTGCCAGCAGCAAGGGACAGGGTGGAACTGGAAACACCATATATTTT,CASSKGQGGTGNTIYF
TRBJ1-4,TRBV25-1,few,TRBD1,TGTGCCAGCAGTGAATTGACAGGGGTTCGCGAAAAACTGTTTTTT,CASSELTGVREKLFF
TRBJ2-3,TRBV27,few,TRBD2,TGTGCCAGCAGTTCTCCAGCGGGGTACACAGATACGCAGTATTTT,CASSSPAGYTDTQYF
TRBJ2-7,TRBV4-1,-,TRBD2,TGCGCCAGCAGCCAAGGAGCCGGGACTAGCGGGAGAATTGCCTACGAGCAGTACTTC,CASSQGAGTSGRIAYEQYF
TRBJ1-5,TRBV28,-,TRBD1,TGTGCCAGCAGAATAAGCCGGGACAGAAGAAATAGCAATCAGCCCCAGCATTTT,CASRISRDRRNSNQPQHF
TRBJ2-1,TRBV11-2,-,-,TGTGCCAGCACCCTAAAGCAGTTCAGGGCGTACAATGAGCAGTTCTTC,CASTLKQFRAYNEQFF
TRBJ2-7,TRBV5-1,-,TRBD1,TGCGCCAGCGCCCAGACAGGGTCCTCCTACGAGCAGTACTTC,CASAQTGSSYEQYF
TRBJ1-2,TRBV18,-,TRBD1,TGTGCCAGCTCACCAATAAGGGGGCAGAACGATGGCTACACCTTC,CASSPIRGQNDGYTF
TRBJ2-7,TRBV11-2,-,-,TGTGCCAGCAGCTCAGACGGCTACGAGCAGTACTTC,CASSSDGYEQYF
TRBJ1-3,TRBV30,-,-,TGTGCCTGGAGCAAAGATCGCTCTGGAAACACCATATATTTT,CAWSKDRSGNTIYF
TRBJ2-2,TRBV19,few,TRBD2,TGTGCCAGTAGTAAGGGGAGGGCGAACACCGGGGAGCTGTTTTTT,CASSKGRANTGELFF
TRBJ2-2,TRBV7-9,few,TRBD2,TGTGCCAGCAGCTTACGGGAGGTGACTAGCGGGACCTCCATCGGGGAGCTGTTTTTT,CASSLREVTSGTSIGELFF
TRBJ2-7,TRBV29-1,-,-,TGCAGCGTTGGCAGGGTAGCCTACGAGCAGTACTTC,CSVGRVAYEQYF
TRBJ2-5,TRBV20-1,-,-,TGCAGTGCTACGCACCAAGAGACCCAGTACTTC,CSATHQETQYF
TRBJ2-1,TRBV5-1,-,TRBD1,TGCGCCAGCAGCAACCGGGACAGGGGCTACAATGAGCAGTTCTTC,CASSNRDRGYNEQFF